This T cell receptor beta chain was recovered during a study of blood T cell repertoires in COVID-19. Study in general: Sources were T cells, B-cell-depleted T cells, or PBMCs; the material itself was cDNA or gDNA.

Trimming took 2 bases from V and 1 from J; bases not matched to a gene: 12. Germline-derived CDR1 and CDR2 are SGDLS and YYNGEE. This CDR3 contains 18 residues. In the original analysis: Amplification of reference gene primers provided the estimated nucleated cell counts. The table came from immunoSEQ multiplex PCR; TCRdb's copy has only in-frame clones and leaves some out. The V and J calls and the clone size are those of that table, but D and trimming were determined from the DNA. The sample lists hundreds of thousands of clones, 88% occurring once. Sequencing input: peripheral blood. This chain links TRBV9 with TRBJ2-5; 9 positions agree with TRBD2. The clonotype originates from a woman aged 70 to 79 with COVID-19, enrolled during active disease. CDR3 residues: CASSVAPSGGTSQETQYF. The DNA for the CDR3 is TGTGCCAGCAGCGTCGCCCCCAGCGGGGGGACGAGCCAAGAGACCCAGTACTTC.